This T cell receptor beta chain is from a study of CD8+ T cells in alopecia areata. Germline CDR1 is MNHEY and CDR2 is SMNVEV (reference sequence). CDR3 length equals 14 residues. V was cut by 2 bases and J by 3 bases, with 11 bases left in between. Study-wide results and limits: Lesional scalp exceeded normal scalp in clonality, especially in alopecia totalis/universalis. When scalp samples are sequenced, resident alphabeta T cells of normal skin are also captured.

Sequencing templates came from extracted RNA that was reverse transcribed into cDNA. TCRdb's table, derived via immunoSEQ multiplex PCR, lists solely in-frame clones and lacks some. The repertoire holds over 150,000 clones, with more than 45% as singletons. Treatment reported: oral pan-JAK inhibitor, 5-10 mg twice daily. Sorting of CD4+ and CD8+ T cells was performed on PBMCs. With regard to this clone: Its antigen remains unidentified.

The receptor's source is a human donor with alopecia areata. V and J are TRBV27 and TRBJ2-7, with D possibly TRBD1 on 5 matching bases. The sequences come from CD4+ T cells sorted from blood, collected at week 24, from a patient treated with tofacitinib. The CDR3 sequence: CASSLQGRDYEQYF. The CDR3 DNA is TGTGCCAGCAGTTTACAGGGCAGAGACTACGAGCAGTACTTC.